What follows is one T cell receptor beta chain and its context. The antigen is undetermined. These data come from a study of OX40 agonist ivuxolimab in advanced cancers. Study-wide points: With doses of 0.1 to 3.0 mg/kg, CD4+ and CD8+ blood T cells had undergone clonal expansion by week 6.

The length of the CDR3 is 13 residues. Looked up from germline, CDR1 is MDHEN and CDR2 is SYDVKM. Trimming removed 1 base at V and 1 base at J, with 2 bases between. The table came from immunoSEQ multiplex PCR; TCRdb's copy has only in-frame clones and leaves some out. The sample consists of approximately 100,000 clones, about nine tenths of them appearing once. The rearrangement uses TRBV28 and TRBJ1-5; D is uncertain. The sequence derives from an adult with an advanced solid tumor such as melanoma, head and neck, liver or kidney cancer. This material consisted of CD4+ or CD8+ T cells sorted from blood, taken in a trial of the OX40 agonist ivuxolimab. The chain's CDR3 is CASSLYSNQPQHF. CDR3 DNA: TGTGCCAGCAGTTTATACAGCAATCAGCCCCAGCATTTT. The whole variable domain, remainder taken from reference TRBV28 and TRBJ1-5, is DVKVTQSSRYLVKRTGEKVFLECVQDMDHENMFWYRQDPGLGLRLIYFSYDVKMKEKGDIPEGYSVSREKKERFSLILESASTNQTSMYLCASSLYSNQPQHFGDGTRLSIL.